This T cell receptor beta chain was recorded in a study of T cell responses to AZD1222 COVID-19 vaccine. Study-level background: Second-dose groups at about 4 or about 12 weeks were pooled.

This CDR3 region has 14 residues. Germline V gene data show CDR1 as SGHAT and CDR2 as FQNNGV. V was clipped by 5 bases and J by 6 bases, with 13 bases between them. Method: immunoSEQ multiplex PCR; TCRdb's copy keeps in-frame clones and lacks some. The data contain 130,000 to 150,000 clones, around nine tenths of them singletons. The study's findings and limits: CD4 TCRs linked to vaccination spanned spike, dominating at 160-218 and 743-854. Breadth and depth of Spike-specific TCRs rose after two AZD1222 doses. Clonal diversity may have been underestimated, and the donors were mostly white British, with more females than males.

This clone was found a few times. Its antigen is undetermined. This specimen was peripheral blood, taken on day 0 of AZD1222 vaccination. The chain links TRBV11-2 to TRBJ1-4; D is undetermined. The receptor comes from an adult in good health. The CDR3 nucleotides read TGTGCCAGCAGCGCGTCGGGTAGGGATGAAAAACTGTTTTTT. Translated: CASSASGRDEKLFF.